Reported below is one T cell receptor (beta chain). There are 15 residues in the CDR3. V was shortened by 4 bases and J by 7 bases, with 18 bases between the two germline ends. Germline CDR1 is SGHDT and CDR2 is YYEEEE. Assay used: immunoSEQ multiplex PCR; TCRdb lists only in-frame clones, some missing. This sample has 150,000 to 200,000 clones, with 65% to 85% found just once. This sample stems from a study of blood T cell repertoires in COVID-19. Whole-study context: Sample material is recorded as cDNA or gDNA derived from T cells, B-cell-depleted T cells, or PBMCs.

Sequenced material: peripheral blood. The V and J genes are TRBV5-6 and TRBJ1-3; no definite D call. This sequence was found in a human donor with acute or convalescent COVID-19. The donor label of this sample is uncertain. The CDR3: CASSLVGVTRNTIYF. The CDR3 DNA is TGTGCCAGCAGCCTGGTCGGGGTAACGCGGAACACCATATATTTT.